Below, one T cell receptor beta chain is given with its context. Its antigen remains unidentified. The data stem from a study of cytomegalovirus exposure and HLA in healthy donors. CDR3 length equals 14 residues. Germline V gene lookup returns CDR1 MNHEY and CDR2 SVGAGI. Trimming left V 8 bases short and J 1 base short, with 14 bases between. The study ran its PCR with 60 Vbeta and 13 Jbeta primers. Data came from immunoSEQ multiplex PCR; TCRdb stores just in-frame clones and leaves some out. The data show some 140,000 clones, with over 75% seen just once and approximately 8.2% held by the top ten. Study findings and constraints: Sequence variants that were highly shared formed a cluster that was likely a sequencing artifact. Later work associated 16,951 TCR beta sequences with HLA alleles at 0.05 false discovery rate.

The sequence came from a woman in her forties or fifties in good health and CMV-seropositive. The specimen sequenced was PBMCs. The chain is built from TRBV6-5 and TRBJ1-1; D is unclear. CDR3 protein: CASRRSASNTEAFF. The CDR3 DNA sequence: TGTGCCAGCCGAAGGAGCGCCTCGAACACTGAAGCTTTCTTT.